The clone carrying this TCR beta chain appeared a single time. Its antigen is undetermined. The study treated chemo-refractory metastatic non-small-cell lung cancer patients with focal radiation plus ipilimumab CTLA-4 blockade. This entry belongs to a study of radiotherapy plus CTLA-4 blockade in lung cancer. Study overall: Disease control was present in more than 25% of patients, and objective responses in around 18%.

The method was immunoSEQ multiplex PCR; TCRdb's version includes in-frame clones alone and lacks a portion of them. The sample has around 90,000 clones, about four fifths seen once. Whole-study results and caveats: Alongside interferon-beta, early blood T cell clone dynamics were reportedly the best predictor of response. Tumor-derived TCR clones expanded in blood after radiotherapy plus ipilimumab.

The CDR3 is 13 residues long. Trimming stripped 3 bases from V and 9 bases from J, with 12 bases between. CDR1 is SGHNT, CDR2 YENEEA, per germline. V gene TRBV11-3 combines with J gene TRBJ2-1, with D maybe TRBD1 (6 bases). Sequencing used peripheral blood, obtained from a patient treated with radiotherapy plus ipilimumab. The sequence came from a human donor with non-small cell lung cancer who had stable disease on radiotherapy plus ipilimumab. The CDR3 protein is CASSLLAGVEQFF. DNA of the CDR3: TGTGCCAGCAGCTTGCTTGCAGGGGTTGAGCAGTTCTTC.